This T cell receptor (beta chain) stems from a study of vaccination and CD4 T cells after COVID-19 (dated by TCRdb to 2022 to 2024). Background for the entire study: Convalescent patients had a positive SARS-CoV-2 result on nasal swab PCR, and of these patients, several had mild disease and one had severe disease. In the convalescent cohort there were six males and four females, among whom were two Hispanic individuals, seven Caucasians, two Asians and one multiracial person. Participants received two doses of either the Pfizer-BioNTech BNT162b2 vaccine (n=8) or the Moderna mRNA-1273 vaccine (n=2). Post-COVID blood samples were collected from convalescent patients a median of approximately 93 days after diagnosis, with a range of about 30 to 180 days. The time from the second vaccine dose to post-vaccine blood sampling had a median of roughly 70 days and ranged from about 14 to 250 days. The cultures were stimulated with overlapping spike peptide pools from SARS-CoV-2 and from the common cold coronaviruses HCoV-NL63, HCoV-OC43 and HCoV-229E. In control cultures, a CEFX viral epitope pool was used as positive control, an HIV-1 Nef peptide pool was used as negative control, or no peptide was added. In 10 COVID-19 convalescent patients and a handful of infection-naive healthy vaccine recipients, the spike-specific CD4+ TCR repertoire before mRNA vaccination was compared with the repertoire after mRNA vaccination. Beyond this particular receptor, the publication reports: An increase in the median number of SARS-CoV-2-reactive clonotypes from roughly 20 after infection to 38 after vaccination was observed, but the change was not found to be significant. Among convalescent patients, a median about 86% of the SARS-CoV-2-reactive clones seen after vaccination appeared only after vaccination, which suggests priming specific to the vaccine. Only a relatively small number of convalescent patients were included in the study, and early timepoints following natural infection were not analyzed. Of the vaccine-specific clones found in convalescent patients, nearly all (304 of 307) were mono-reactive for SARS-CoV-2 spike instead of being cross-reactive with common cold coronaviruses.

To prepare the library, PCR was applied. TCR sequencing of DNA from cultured CD4+ T cells used the Oncomine TCR Beta short-read assay at the Johns Hopkins FTIC core. The QIAamp micro DNA kit was used to extract genomic DNA from the cultured CD4+ T cells. Oncomine TCR Beta libraries from cultured CD4+ T cells were pooled with unique dual indexes and sequenced on an Illumina iSeq 100. As for the authors' bioinformatics: Non-productive sequences were filtered out, and CDR3s that did not start with C, did not end with F or W, or were shorter than 7 amino acids were discarded. The MANAFEST web application identified antigen-specific clonotypes by comparing peptide-stimulated wells against reference wells and other culture wells. An FDR below 0.05, an odds ratio above 5, and a productive frequency above 0.1% in at least two of three replicate wells were required for clones to be considered positive. Clonotypes that were significantly expanded in both SARS-CoV-2 spike wells and at least one common cold coronavirus spike condition were defined as cross-reactive. Using R version 3.6.1, CDR3 homology was evaluated through Levenshtein distances (stringdist) along with unrooted phylogenetic trees (ape). TCRdb handled the public reads itself, with Q25 trimming in fastp and clone calling in MiXCR, and kept productive beta chains. Rows are combined by CDR3 protein, so each entry shows the most common genes and DNA. It is TCRdb's table, rather than the study itself, that gives the V and J calls and clone size. In this sample the table shows over 15,000 distinct CDR3 sequences, 53% of which occur a single time. The ten top clones hold over 7% of the sample.

The CDR3 measures 16 amino acids from cysteine to phenylalanine. CDR3 DNA only is kept here, 48 bases in frame from base 1. Sequences MNHEY (CDR1) and SVGAGI (CDR2) are obtained from the germline V gene. V is clipped by 2 bases and J by 0 bases, and the sequence between their germline boundaries is 14 bases long. Concerning this clonotype: This clone's antigen is unknown. No per-base quality is available; no much larger clone lies one base away.

What the treatment or condition label conveys for this sample: approximately 10-day PBMC culture with coronavirus spike peptide pools or control peptides (ViraFEST assay). The ViraFEST assay, used in the study, expanded antigen-specific T cells with peptide pools and then identified the expanded clonotypes through TCR sequencing. The convalescent patients' positive SARS-CoV-2 PCR tests fell between March and December 2020, which was before the Alpha, Beta and Delta variants emerged in the United States. Each well held millions of PBMCs cultured with 9 to 10 ug/ml peptide pools in IMDM containing approximately 5% human AB serum and about 10 IU/ml IL-2. On days 3 and 7, half of the culture medium was replaced with fresh IL-2-containing medium. After around 10 days of culture, CD4+ T cells were isolated by negative selection using the EasySep CD4+ T cell isolation kit. Ficoll-Paque Plus gradient centrifugation was used to isolate PBMCs from whole blood, and the isolated PBMCs were then either used fresh or cryopreserved at -140C. In general, triplicate wells were set up for every culture condition.

The sequenced sample was CD4+ T cells from blood, cultured in vitro, obtained before SARS-CoV-2 vaccination. Rearrangement joined TRBV6-5 to TRBJ2-7; tentative D gene TRBD2, with 5 bases matching. The source of this sequence is a human donor who had recovered from COVID-19. The CDR3 loop reads CASSYGRLRSSYEQYF. The sequenced DNA is TGTGCCAGCAGTTACGGGAGACTCAGGAGCTCCTACGAGCAGTACTTC.